The TCR beta chain described here comes from a study of low-dose radiotherapy and immunotherapy resistance in tumors. About the research overall: Cohort 2's total reached 13 Gy over 26 weeks, at 1 Gy per fraction every two weeks.

The time point was: before trial treatment. The table lists this clonotype with many counts. TRAV and TRBV primers primed cDNA for both TCRalpha and TCRbeta. Amplification, which lasted about 20 PCR cycles, used a constant-region primer and V-primer adapter to amplify TCRs. Each CDR3 protein gets one entry after TCRdb re-called the reads with MiXCR. The sample holds 55,000 to 80,000 distinct CDR3 sequences; about a quarter are singletons and the top ten take less than 8%. Germline V lookup: CDR1 DFQATT, CDR2 SNEGSKA (reference sequence). The CDR3 has 13 residues. Trimming took off 3 bases at V and 2 bases at J, with 11 bases between the two ends.

Sequenced material: PBMCs, taken before treatment. The sequence was collected from a male donor with rectosigmoid adenocarcinoma. The chain links TRBV20-1 to TRBJ2-7; perhaps TRBD2 as D (6 bases). CDR3 in amino acids: CSARSGEPYEQYF. DNA of the CDR3: TGCAGTGCTAGGTCGGGGGAACCCTACGAGCAGTACTTC.